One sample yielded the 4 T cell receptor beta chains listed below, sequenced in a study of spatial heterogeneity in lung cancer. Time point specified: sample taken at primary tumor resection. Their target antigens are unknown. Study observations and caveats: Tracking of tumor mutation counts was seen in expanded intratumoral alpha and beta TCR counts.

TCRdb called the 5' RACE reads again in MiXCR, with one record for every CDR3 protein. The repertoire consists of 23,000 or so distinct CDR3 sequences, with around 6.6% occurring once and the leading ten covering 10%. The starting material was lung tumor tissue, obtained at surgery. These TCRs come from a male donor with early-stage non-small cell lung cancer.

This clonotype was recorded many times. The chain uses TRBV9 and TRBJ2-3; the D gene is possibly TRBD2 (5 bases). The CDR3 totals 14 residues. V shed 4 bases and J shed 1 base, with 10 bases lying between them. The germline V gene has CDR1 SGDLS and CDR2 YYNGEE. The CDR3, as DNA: TGTGCCAGCAGCATTTCTAGCCGCACAGATACGCAGTATTTT. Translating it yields CASSISSRTDTQYF.

CDR3 in DNA: TGCGCCAGCAGCTTAGGGGTCGCAGAGAATTCACCCCTCCACTTT. Amino acid sequence: CASSLGVAENSPLHF. V gene TRBV5-1 combines with J gene TRBJ1-6; TRBD1 might be the D (5 bases). The germline V gene has CDR1 SGHRS and CDR2 YFSETQ. The V and J ends lost 2 bases and 7 bases respectively, with 13 bases between them. The CDR3 contains 15 residues.

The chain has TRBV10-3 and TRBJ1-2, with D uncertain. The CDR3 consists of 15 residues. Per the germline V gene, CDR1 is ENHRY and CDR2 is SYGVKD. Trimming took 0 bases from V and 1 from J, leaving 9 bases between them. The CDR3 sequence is CAISESIKVNYGYTF. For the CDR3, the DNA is TGTGCCATCAGTGAGTCGATCAAGGTTAACTATGGCTACACCTTC.

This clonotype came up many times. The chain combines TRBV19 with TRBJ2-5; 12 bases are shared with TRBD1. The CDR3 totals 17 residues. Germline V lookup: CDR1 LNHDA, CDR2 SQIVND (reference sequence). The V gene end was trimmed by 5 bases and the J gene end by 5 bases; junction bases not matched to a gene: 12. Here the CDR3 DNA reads TGTGCCAGTAGTTCTCCTGGGACAGGGGGCCCCGGGGAGACCCAGTACTTC. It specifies CASSSPGTGGPGETQYF.